This entry concerns a single TCR beta chain. What it binds is unknown. These data come from a study of blood T cells in healthy people across ages. Then a second PCR, running about 6 to 11 cycles, was carried out with a sample-barcoded 5' primer and a J-beta primer mix. TCRdb ran MiXCR on the 5' RACE reads and lists one entry per CDR3 protein. The sample has about 970,000 distinct CDR3 sequences; 45% to 60% are singletons. CDR3 size: 15 residues. Germline V gene lookup returns CDR1 SGHDN and CDR2 FVKESK. The germline V and J ends were trimmed by 4 bases and 3 bases, with 12 bases remaining between them. For every donor, a draw yielded ten milliliters of peripheral blood. In each sample, at least 6.5 million PBMCs were isolated. Per individual sample, total RNA of at least 5 micrograms was extracted. Study-level points and caveats: PBMCs that were unsorted prevented a conclusive naive versus antigen-experienced comparison.

Material: blood. This receptor was obtained from a woman in her sixties or seventies in good health. J is TRBJ2-2 and V is TRBV14; D gene unclear. In DNA form, the CDR3 reads TGTGCCAGCAGCCGCGGCCTGGAGTACACCGGGGAGCTGTTTTTT. This translates into CASSRGLEYTGELFF.